This T cell receptor beta chain stems from a study of T cells in Graves' hyperthyroidism and ophthalmopathy. Overall study results and limits: Most expanded thyroid clonotypes above 0.001 also appeared in blood.

This clonotype was counted ten times or more. The antigen remains undetermined. Regions amplified from RNA transcripts were the TCR beta CDR3 regions. Carried out on the TCR CDR3, a first-round RT-PCR used the HTBI primer set. TCRdb processed the multiplex PCR reads anew with MiXCR; each CDR3 protein has one entry. The sample shows roughly 380,000 distinct CDR3 sequences, approximately 13% of them seen only once. V was clipped by 6 bases and J by 0 bases, with 19 bases between them. Germline V gene sequence: CDR1 ENHRY, CDR2 SYGVKD. The CDR3 consists of 17 residues. The genes are TRBV10-3 and TRBJ2-3, with a weak D call TRBD1 (6 bases). Sequencing was performed on blood. The TCR sequence derives from a young man with Graves' hyperthyroidism that later progressed to Graves' ophthalmopathy. CDR3 loop: CAISTSGAGASTDTQYF. In DNA form, the CDR3 reads TGTGCCATCAGCACCTCCGGGGCAGGGGCCAGCACAGATACGCAGTATTTT.